These 21 T cell receptor beta chains originate from one sample sequenced in a study of Graves' ophthalmopathy and Graves' hyperthyroidism. Amplifying from RNA transcripts, the study obtained TCR beta CDR3 regions. Amplification began with first-round RT-PCR using HTBI primers, then second-round multiplex PCR was performed. TCRdb fed the multiplex PCR reads into MiXCR, producing one record per CDR3 protein. The sample has 450,000 to 600,000 distinct CDR3 sequences, roughly 40% seen once; the top ten hold roughly 4.5%. What was sequenced was peripheral blood or thyroid tissue (not recorded which). These receptor sequences come from an adult man with Graves' hyperthyroidism.

With respect to this clonotype: One end of the junction fails to match germline, which may point to a read error. The genes are TRBV12-3 or TRBV12-4 and TRBJ1-1; TRBD1 agrees at 7 bases. The length of the CDR3 is 9 residues. The CDR3 sequence is CASSLSGGF. The CDR3 DNA follows: TGTGCCAGCAGTTTATCAGGGGGGTTT.

This clonotype has at least ten counts. The rearrangement joins TRBV2 to TRBJ1-2; TRBD1 aligns across 11 bases. With 7 bases clipped from V and 7 bases from J, the junction kept 8 bases outside the gene matches. This CDR3 contains 14 residues. The V gene's germline CDR1 is SNHLY and CDR2 FYNNEI. The CDR3 protein is CASKDPGQGVGYTF. For the CDR3, the DNA is TGTGCCAGCAAAGACCCGGGACAGGGGGTTGGCTACACCTTC.

This clonotype has only a few counts. This chain links TRBV12-3 or TRBV12-4 with TRBJ1-4; 7 bases map to TRBD1. This CDR3 contains 16 residues. With V trimmed by 1 base and J by 8 bases, 10 bases remained unmatched. CDR3 sequence (DNA): TGTGCCAGCAGTTTAGAGAGGGGGCTAGGAGAAGAAAAACTGTTTTTT. It translates to CASSLERGLGEEKLFF.

This clonotype appeared many times. The chain recombines TRBV29-1 with TRBJ1-1; 7 bases align to TRBD1. The CDR3 runs 12 residues. Germline V lookup: CDR1 SQVTM, CDR2 ANQGSEA. Germline trimming cut 6 bases from V and 4 bases from J; bases unmatched to any gene: 5. The CDR3 protein is CSVTTGVTEAFF. CDR3 bases: TGCAGCGTGACCACAGGGGTCACTGAAGCTTTCTTT.

The chain uses TRBV24-1 and TRBJ2-3, with a tentative D call TRBD2 (6 bases). The germline gives CDR1 KGHDR, CDR2 SFDVKD. The CDR3 contains 13 residues. Trimming pared 9 bases from V and 1 base from J, leaving 10 bases between. The chain's CDR3 is CATGEEGTDTQYF. The CDR3 DNA follows: TGTGCCACCGGGGAGGAGGGCACAGATACGCAGTATTTT.

This chain connects TRBV28 to TRBJ1-1; possibly TRBD1 for D (6 bases). V was shortened by 3 bases and J by 3 bases, with 11 bases between the two germline ends. The CDR3 covers 14 residues. Germline V gene lookup returns CDR1 MDHEN and CDR2 SYDVKM. CDR3 protein: CASSFQGWDTEAFF. As DNA, the CDR3 is TGTGCCAGCAGTTTTCAGGGGTGGGACACTGAAGCTTTCTTT.

This clonotype was seen at least ten times. This chain uses TRBV5-1 with TRBJ2-5; 9 nucleotides align to TRBD1. The CDR3 is 14 residues long. Germline CDR1 reads SGHRS; CDR2 reads YFSETQ. J was trimmed by 5 bases and V by 3 bases; bases with no gene match: 5. Written as DNA, the CDR3 is TGCGCCAGCAGCTACACAGGGGGCCGTGAGACCCAGTACTTC. This sequence encodes CASSYTGGRETQYF.

Only a few counts were recorded for this clonotype. As DNA, the CDR3 is TGTGCCAGCAGCCCAGTTACCGGGCCACTTAATTCACCCCTCCACTTT. It specifies CASSPVTGPLNSPLHF. The gene calls are TRBV4-2 and TRBJ1-6; no firm D call. Trimming took off 4 bases at V and 6 bases at J, with 16 bases between the two ends. The CDR3 is made up of 16 amino acids. Germline CDR1 and CDR2: LGHNA and YNFKEQ.

This clonotype was picked up a small number of times. V usage is TRBV2 and J usage is TRBJ1-2; D call uncertain. This CDR3 is 13 amino acids long. The germline gives CDR1 SNHLY, CDR2 FYNNEI. The germline V and J ends were trimmed by 3 bases and 7 bases, with 12 bases remaining between them. CDR3 residues: CASSDLGGGGYTF. Here the CDR3 DNA reads TGTGCCAGCAGTGATCTCGGCGGCGGTGGCTACACCTTC. The full variable domain, its missing parts supplied by reference TRBV2 and TRBJ1-2, is EPEVTQTPSHQVTQMGQEVILRCVPISNHLYFYWYRQILGQKVEFLVSFYNNEISEKSEIFDDQFSVERPDGSNFTLKIRSTKLEDSAMYFCASSDLGGGGYTFGSGTRLTVV.

Ten or more counts support this clonotype. V gene TRBV19 combines with J gene TRBJ1-3; D is undetermined. V was pared by 5 bases and J by 1 base, with 9 bases between. Germline lookup yields CDR1 LNHDA and CDR2 SQIVND (reference sequence). The CDR3 sequence is 14 residues long. The chain's CDR3 is CASSPLSSGNTIYF. In nucleotides, the CDR3 is TGTGCCAGTAGTCCCCTGTCATCTGGAAACACCATATATTTT.

This clonotype was seen only a few times. A much larger clonotype is one base distant, so this may be a read error. The genes are TRBV20-1 and TRBJ1-2, with 12 positions matching TRBD1. Germline V gene lookup returns CDR1 DFQATT and CDR2 SNEGSKA (reference sequence). The CDR3 runs 13 residues. J lost 4 bases, V lost 7 bases, and 4 bases had no gene match. The CDR3 coding sequence is TGCAGTGTTGGGACAGGGGGCGTCTATGGCTACACCTTC. It specifies CSVGTGGVYGYTF.

This clonotype was counted at least ten times. This chain joins TRBV19 and TRBJ2-7; unclear D gene. The germline CDR1 and CDR2 sequences are LNHDA and SQIVND (reference sequence). This CDR3 has 12 residues. Trimming removed 3 bases at V and 4 bases at J, with 7 bases between. In DNA, the CDR3 is TGTGCCAGTAGTATCATGGGGTACGAGCAGTACTTC. Translation: CASSIMGYEQYF.

This clonotype is a singleton in its sample. The J gene is TRBJ1-1, the V gene TRBV7-4, with 7 bases aligning to TRBD1. Germline V gene data show CDR1 as SGHVT and CDR2 as SQSDAQ. Unmatched junction bases numbered 7, after V lost 5 bases and J lost 4 bases. This CDR3 is 14 amino acids long. CDR3 in DNA: TGTGCCAGCAGCCAAAACAGGGGCTGCACTGAAGCTTTCTTT. As protein: CASSQNRGCTEAFF.

This rearrangement joins TRBV20-1 to TRBJ1-2; D remains ambiguous. Trimming stripped 3 bases from V and 3 bases from J, with 14 bases between. The germline CDR1 and CDR2 sequences are DFQATT and SNEGSKA (reference sequence). The CDR3 consists of 14 residues. This chain's CDR3 is CSASARTAYYGYTF. Written as DNA, the CDR3 is TGCAGTGCTAGCGCTAGGACCGCATACTATGGCTACACCTTC.

This clonotype was detected many times. This chain links TRBV29-1 with TRBJ1-1; D gene unclear. From germline, CDR1 is SQVTM and CDR2 ANQGSEA. V gave up 3 bases and J gave up 0 bases, with 8 bases separating them. CDR3 length equals 13 residues. This chain's CDR3 is CSVEPDLNTEAFF. DNA for the CDR3: TGCAGCGTTGAGCCAGACCTGAACACTGAAGCTTTCTTT.

This sequence joins TRBV7-2 and TRBJ2-5; D call uncertain. The ends were cut back, 5 bases at V and 5 bases at J, with 12 bases in the middle. The CDR3 has 13 residues. Germline values: CDR1 SGHTA, CDR2 FQGNSA. The CDR3: CASSGVAGETQYF. CDR3 DNA: TGTGCCAGCAGCGGTGTCGCCGGGGAGACCCAGTACTTC.

In its sample, this clonotype was seen a few times. The rearrangement joins TRBV7-2 to TRBJ2-3; possibly TRBD1 for D (5 bases). The CDR3 spans 13 residues. Trimming stripped 5 bases from V and 4 bases from J, with 10 bases between. Germline loops: CDR1 SGHTA, CDR2 FQGNSA. The CDR3 nucleotides read TGTGCCAGCAGCCTGACAGTCCCAGATACGCAGTATTTT. Translation: CASSLTVPDTQYF.

J is TRBJ1-1 and V is TRBV7-9; D is uncertain. Germline lookup yields CDR1 SEHNR and CDR2 FQNEAQ (reference sequence). V was clipped by 5 bases and J by 4 bases, with 11 bases between them. This CDR3 has 13 residues. As DNA, the CDR3 is TGTGCCAGCAGCGAGACGGCGGGCACTGAAGCTTTCTTT. Its protein is CASSETAGTEAFF.

As concerns this clonotype: At one end, the junction sequence differs from germline, possibly due to a read error. The rearrangement links TRBV25-1 to TRBJ1-1, with D perhaps matching TRBD1 (5 bases). The CDR3 spans 18 residues. Germline CDR1 MGHDK, CDR2 SYGVNS. For the CDR3, the DNA is TGCGCCAGCAGCTTGTTCGGGACCGCCGCTCCCGGGAACACTGAAGCTTTCTTT. Translation: CASSLFGTAAPGNTEAFF.

To note about this clonotype: Since a much larger clone is just one base distant, this may be a read error. Likely a read error: the CDR3 ends without its conserved phenylalanine or tryptophan. The chain uses TRBV7-9 and TRBJ1-1; D ambiguous. Trimming cost V 3 bases and J 7 bases, with 6 bases left between them. CDR3 size: 11 residues. Per the germline V gene, CDR1 is SEHNR and CDR2 is FQNEAQ (reference sequence). The CDR3 spells CASSFYGEAFL. For the CDR3, the DNA is TGTGCCAGCAGCTTTTATGGTGAAGCTTTCCTT.

There are a few counts of this clonotype. The J gene is TRBJ2-3, the V gene TRBV15; the D gene is possibly TRBD2 (6 bases). This CDR3 spans 15 amino acids. V was cut by 1 base and J by 5 bases, with 13 bases left in between. Looked up from germline, CDR1 is LNHNV and CDR2 is YYDKDF (reference sequence). As DNA, the CDR3 is TGTGCCACCAGCAGAGGCGGGGCCACGGGAGATACGCAGTATTTT. Residues: CATSRGGATGDTQYF.